This T cell receptor beta chain was sequenced during a study of T cell repertoires in cytomegalovirus infection. Study-wide results and limits: Clonotype analysis showed dominance of the ex vivo response by HLA-C-restricted CMV-specific TCR beta clonotypes. Pooled public TCR beta family frequency picked out CMV carriers with the relevant HLA.

The V and J ends lost 1 base and 5 bases respectively, with 9 bases between them. This CDR3 spans 14 amino acids. CDR1 LNHDA and CDR2 SQIVND come from the germline V gene (reference sequence). MiXCR, applied by TCRdb to the reads, yields one record per CDR3 protein. The table records about 770,000 distinct CDR3 sequences, 25% to 35% of them present only once. Comments on this clonotype: Antigen: not known.

This specimen was cultured CD8+ T cells from PBMCs, taken from culture after CMV antigen stimulation. The chain employs TRBV19 and TRBJ2-1; D unresolved. The receptor was isolated from a human donor in good health (CMV status not recorded). Some clones in this sample may be carry-over from other donors' samples. CDR3 in DNA: TGTGCCAGTAGTATAGGGGGTCCTAACAATGAGCAGTTCTTC. The encoded protein is CASSIGGPNNEQFF.